The clone carrying this T cell receptor (beta chain) has ten or more counts. Amplified TCR beta CDR3 regions derived from RNA transcripts. With the HTBI primer set, the TCR CDR3 went through a first round of RT-PCR. MiXCR, applied by TCRdb to the multiplex PCR reads, yields one record per CDR3 protein. The table shows around 560,000 distinct CDR3 sequences, with around 17% occurring only once. The data are from a study of T cells in Graves' hyperthyroidism and ophthalmopathy. Patients were excluded for uncontrolled infection, other autoimmune disease, pregnancy or lactation. The CDR3 loop spans 15 amino acids. V was pared by 3 bases and J by 8 bases, with 11 bases of the junction left unmatched. Germline lookup yields CDR1 DFQATT and CDR2 SNEGSKA (reference sequence).

The chain carries TRBV20-1 and TRBJ1-4, with 8 bases lining up with TRBD1. Sequenced material: blood. The sequence was collected from a woman younger than 30 with Graves' hyperthyroidism. The CDR3 DNA follows: TGCAGTGCTAGTCTCCCGACAGGGGACGGGGAAAAACTGTTTTTT. This translates into CSASLPTGDGEKLFF.